The sequence of this T cell receptor (beta chain) was determined in a study of regulatory T cells in long-lasting Graves disease. The time point is: newly diagnosed GD, antithyroid drugs for less than 3 months. Preparation of the TCR library used RNA extracted from PBMCs. The germline CDR1 and CDR2 sequences are SGHDN and FVKESK. Trimming cost V 3 bases and J 5 bases; bases outside gene matches: 9. The CDR3 spans 16 residues. The TCR beta library used iRepertoire HTBI primers with Arm-PCR amplification of CDR3. One entry per CDR3 protein results from TCRdb running MiXCR on the multiplex PCR reads. Here the sample spans fewer than 500,000 distinct CDR3 sequences, under 20% being singletons. These data were also reused for a study on T cells in Graves' hyperthyroidism and ophthalmopathy.

This material consisted of peripheral blood mononuclear cells (PBMCs), taken at new diagnosis, from a patient treated with antithyroid drugs. The receptor was isolated from a man aged 40-50 years with Graves disease. The V and J genes are TRBV14 and TRBJ2-1, with TRBD2 matching 8 bases. Written as DNA, the CDR3 is TGTGCCAGCAGCCAGTTAGCGGGATGGGCTAACAATGAGCAGTTCTTC. This sequence encodes CASSQLAGWANNEQFF. Complete variable domain (other parts from reference TRBV14 and TRBJ2-1): EAGVTQFPSHSVIEKGQTVTLRCDPISGHDNLYWYRRVMGKEIKFLLHFVKESKQDESGMPNNRFLAERTGGTYSTLKVQPAELEDSGVYFCASSQLAGWANNEQFFGPGTRLTVL.